This record looks at one T cell receptor (beta chain) sequence and its context. The data were obtained in a study of blood T cell repertoires in COVID-19. Clones were sequenced by immunoSEQ multiplex PCR, and TCRdb holds only the in-frame ones, with some missing. This table holds around 45,000 clones, about 83% found once. Germline values: CDR1 SGHVS, CDR2 FQNEAQ. CDR3 length equals 15 residues. V was clipped by 3 bases and J by 7 bases, with 16 bases between them. Source material: peripheral blood. This chain joins TRBV7-8 and TRBJ2-1; D might be TRBD1 (6 bases). This TCR was recovered from a man at least 80 years old in a cohort sampled during active COVID-19. The CDR3 DNA reads TGTGCCAGCAGCTTCCCGGGTCCAGGGGCGAATGAGCAGTTCTTC. It is translated as CASSFPGPGANEQFF.